These T cell receptor beta chains were read from a single sample in a study of T-cell reconstitution after alpha-beta-depleted transplantation in children. MiXCR was run by TCRdb on the PCR reads, yielding one entry per CDR3 protein. The sample has fewer than 350,000 distinct CDR3 sequences; 6.5% to 9% are singletons. The sample in question was peripheral blood, obtained 360 days after TCRalphabeta/CD19-depleted stem cell transplant. Receptors were obtained from a female patient aged 2-9 years who had a stem cell transplant for Fanconi anemia, so the T cells may come from the graft donor. CDR3s include the opening cysteine and the closing phenylalanine or tryptophan. Each record gives: J gene, D gene, V gene, clone size, CDR3 DNA, CDR3 protein. D genes are given only for firm matches. Size tells how often a clone was seen (once, few, many) or the class of an expanded clone, and some rows leave it out.

J gene: TRBJ2-5; D gene: TRBD1; V gene: TRBV29-1; clone size: many; CDR3 DNA: TGCAGCGTTCTTGACAGGGGAAGGGAGACCCAGTACTTC; CDR3 protein: CSVLDRGRETQYF
J gene: TRBJ1-1; D gene: -; V gene: TRBV19; clone size: -; CDR3 DNA: TGTGCCAGTAGTGTCCCAGCGACTGAAGCTTTCTTT; CDR3 protein: CASSVPATEAFF
J gene: TRBJ2-1; D gene: TRBD2; V gene: TRBV20-1; clone size: many; CDR3 DNA: TGCAGTGCTAGGTCCCTAGCGGGAACTTCGAGCTCCTACAATGAGCAGTTCTTC; CDR3 protein: CSARSLAGTSSSYNEQFF
J gene: TRBJ2-1; D gene: -; V gene: TRBV5-1; clone size: many; CDR3 DNA: TGCGCCAGCAGCTCCCTAGGGAAAGCTTCGTACAATGAGCAGTTCTTC; CDR3 protein: CASSSLGKASYNEQFF
J gene: TRBJ2-1; D gene: TRBD2; V gene: TRBV15; clone size: many; CDR3 DNA: TGTGCCACCAGCACGTTTAGCGGGGGCGGCTACAATGAGCAGTTCTTC; CDR3 protein: CATSTFSGGGYNEQFF
J gene: TRBJ1-3; D gene: TRBD1; V gene: TRBV11-2; clone size: few; CDR3 DNA: TGTGCCAGCAGCCCCCGCACAGGGGGCTTTGGAAACACCATATATTTT; CDR3 protein: CASSPRTGGFGNTIYF
J gene: TRBJ1-5; D gene: -; V gene: TRBV3-1; clone size: -; CDR3 DNA: TGTGCCAGCAGCCAAAAGGCGGGCGGTGAGCCCCGGCATTTT; CDR3 protein: CASSQKAGGEPRHF
J gene: TRBJ1-6; D gene: TRBD1; V gene: TRBV12-3/TRBV12-4; clone size: many; CDR3 DNA: TGTGCCAGCAGTTTAGGGCGACAGGGAACACCCCTCCACTTT; CDR3 protein: CASSLGRQGTPLHF
J gene: TRBJ1-3; D gene: TRBD1; V gene: TRBV29-1; clone size: many; CDR3 DNA: TGCAGCGCTCGACAGGGGGCAAGTGACACCATATATTTT; CDR3 protein: CSARQGASDTIYF
J gene: TRBJ1-1; D gene: TRBD1; V gene: TRBV7-8; clone size: many; CDR3 DNA: TGTGCCAGCAGCTCCCTCCGGACAGGGGCTGAAGCTTTCTTT; CDR3 protein: CASSSLRTGAEAFF
J gene: TRBJ2-1; D gene: -; V gene: TRBV5-1; clone size: many; CDR3 DNA: TGCGCCAGCAGCTTGGACTGGAATGAGCAGTTCTTC; CDR3 protein: CASSLDWNEQFF
J gene: TRBJ1-1; D gene: -; V gene: TRBV6-1; clone size: many; CDR3 DNA: TGTGCCAGCAGTGAAGGGGCAGGCGGGGGATACACTGAAGCTTTCTTT; CDR3 protein: CASSEGAGGGYTEAFF
J gene: TRBJ2-2; D gene: -; V gene: TRBV7-3; clone size: many; CDR3 DNA: TGTGCCAGCAGTTTATCTTCCACCGGGGAGCTGTTTTTT; CDR3 protein: CASSLSSTGELFF
J gene: TRBJ1-1; D gene: -; V gene: TRBV15; clone size: many; CDR3 DNA: TGTGCCACCAGCAGAGAACAGGCCACTGAAGCTTTCTTT; CDR3 protein: CATSREQATEAFF
J gene: TRBJ2-2; D gene: TRBD2; V gene: TRBV20-1; clone size: -; CDR3 DNA: TGCAGTGCTAGAGCCTCTAGCGGGGGGGTCACCGGGGAGCTGTTTTTT; CDR3 protein: CSARASSGGVTGELFF
J gene: TRBJ2-1; D gene: -; V gene: TRBV9; clone size: many; CDR3 DNA: TGTGCCAGCAGCGTACTTGGTATGTACAATGAGCAGTTCTTC; CDR3 protein: CASSVLGMYNEQFF
J gene: TRBJ2-1; D gene: -; V gene: TRBV10-1; clone size: many; CDR3 DNA: TGCGCCAGCAGTGATGACTCGTTCAATGAGCAGTTCTTC; CDR3 protein: CASSDDSFNEQFF
J gene: TRBJ2-3; D gene: TRBD1; V gene: TRBV14; clone size: few; CDR3 DNA: TGTGCCAGCAGCCGAGGGGGCGCAACAGATACGCAGTATTTT; CDR3 protein: CASSRGGATDTQYF
J gene: TRBJ2-5; D gene: TRBD2; V gene: TRBV28; clone size: -; CDR3 DNA: TGTGCCAGCAGTTTATTAACTAGCGGCCAGGGGGAGACCCAGTACTTC; CDR3 protein: CASSLLTSGQGETQYF
J gene: TRBJ1-1; D gene: TRBD1; V gene: TRBV5-1; clone size: many; CDR3 DNA: TGCGCCAGCAGCTTGGAGACAGGGGCGGACACTGAAGCTTTCTTT; CDR3 protein: CASSLETGADTEAFF
J gene: TRBJ2-7; D gene: -; V gene: TRBV28; clone size: -; CDR3 DNA: TGTGCCAGCAGTTTGGGGGGACGGCGAGAAGGCGCCTACGAGCAGTACTTC; CDR3 protein: CASSLGGRREGAYEQYF
J gene: TRBJ2-1; D gene: TRBD2; V gene: TRBV11-3; clone size: few; CDR3 DNA: TGTGCCAGATTAGCGGGGGGGATGACCTACAATGAGCAGTTCTTC; CDR3 protein: CARLAGGMTYNEQFF
J gene: TRBJ2-5; D gene: TRBD1; V gene: TRBV7-7; clone size: few; CDR3 DNA: TGTGCTAGCAGCTTGGGACAGGAGACCCCACAAGAGACCCAGTACTTC; CDR3 protein: CASSLGQETPQETQYF
J gene: TRBJ1-1; D gene: -; V gene: TRBV28; clone size: -; CDR3 DNA: TGTGCCAGCAGTTTGCTTCCGGGGGACACTGAAGCTTTCTTT; CDR3 protein: CASSLLPGDTEAFF